This TCR beta chain is drawn from a study of cytomegalovirus exposure and HLA in healthy donors. CDR3 size: 16 residues. Trimming left V 4 bases short and J 7 bases short, with 19 bases between. Germline V lookup: CDR1 MRHNA, CDR2 SNTAGT. PCR used 60 Vbeta primers and 13 Jbeta primers. The assay was immunoSEQ multiplex PCR, and TCRdb's table has in-frame clones only and misses some. The sample lists under 140,000 clones, 80% to 85% occurring once. What was sequenced was PBMCs. V usage is TRBV6-4 and J usage is TRBJ1-4, with D tentatively TRBD1 (6 bases). The TCR was taken from a woman aged 60-75 years in good health and CMV-seropositive. CDR3 region: CASSGQRQARGEKLFF. The CDR3 region has the DNA TGTGCCAGCAGTGGCCAAAGACAGGCCCGAGGTGAAAAACTGTTTTTT.